This T cell receptor beta chain comes out of a study of blood T cell repertoires in COVID-19. Germline CDR1 SGHAT, CDR2 FQNNGV. The CDR3 covers 11 residues. Trimming shortened V by 8 bases and J by 3 bases, and 7 bases separated the two germline ends. The assay was immunoSEQ multiplex PCR, and TCRdb's table has in-frame clones only and misses some. In the table there are roughly 250,000 clones, under 85% of which are singletons. Source material: peripheral blood. This rearrangement joins TRBV11-2 to TRBJ1-1; D is unresolved. The TCR comes from a woman in her thirties or forties with active or convalescent COVID-19. The CDR3 coding sequence is TGTGCCAGCGGGCTGGACACTGAAGCTTTCTTT. It encodes CASGLDTEAFF.